This TCR beta chain was found in a study of blood T cell repertoires in COVID-19. Study background: Specimens from acute and convalescent COVID-19 originated in the United States, Italy and Spain. Nucleic acid was either cDNA or gDNA, and it came from T cells, B-cell-depleted T cells, or PBMCs.

Sequenced by immunoSEQ multiplex PCR; TCRdb stores in-frame clones only, minus some. This sample yields some 190,000 clones, of which 82% are seen a single time; 7.8% belongs to the top ten. The Seattle patients joined while their infection was active and were tracked longitudinally afterward. CDR1 LNHDA and CDR2 SQIVND come from the germline V gene (reference sequence). Deletions cut 0 bases from V and 5 bases from J, with 4 bases between. The CDR3 contains 12 residues. Sequencing used peripheral blood. This TCR came from a woman in her sixties with COVID-19, enrolled during active disease. The V gene is TRBV19, the J gene TRBJ1-1, with D unresolved. CDR3 loop: CASSIDRTEAFF. In nucleotides, the CDR3 is TGTGCCAGTAGTATAGACAGGACTGAAGCTTTCTTT.